The TCR beta chain described here comes from a study of T-cell memory formation after mild COVID-19. Study-wide context: TCR clustering was largely donor specific. General study points: Researchers report contracting CD4+ clones mostly in CM and EM, with CD8+ clones in EMRA. Day 15 to 85 contracting clones showed balanced CD4/CD8; day 15 to 37 expanders favored CD4+.

Regarding this clonotype: Antigen specificity is unknown.

Employing constant-segment primers, 5'RACE generated TCR alpha and TCR beta cDNA libraries bearing sample barcodes and UMIs. TCRdb reprocessed the 5' RACE reads with MiXCR, giving one entry per CDR3 protein. Of about 390,000 distinct CDR3 sequences listed, around a fifth were seen once; the top ten hold roughly an eighth. V was trimmed by 5 bases and J by 0 bases, leaving 15 bases between them. The germline CDR1 and CDR2 sequences are KGHSH and LQKENI. The CDR3 is 16 amino acids. The sequencing input was PBMCs or a T cell subset sorted from them (not recorded which). The chain has TRBV18 and TRBJ2-3; D remains unclear. The receptor's source is an adult woman who had mild COVID-19 (a few samples of this study predate the infection). Cell type and time point are not known. In DNA, the CDR3 is TGTGCCAGCTCAGCGATACAGCCGACTAGCACAGATACGCAGTATTTT. Residues: CASSAIQPTSTDTQYF. Complete variable domain (other parts from reference TRBV18 and TRBJ2-3): NAGVMQNPRHLVRRRGQEARLRCSPMKGHSHVYWYRQLPEEGLKFMVYLQKENIIDESGMPKERFSAEFPKEGPSILRIQQVVRGDSAAYFCASSAIQPTSTDTQYFGPGTRLTVL.